This T cell receptor (beta chain) emerged from a study of blood T cell repertoires in COVID-19. The overall study: Both acute and convalescent COVID-19 samples were obtained from the United States, Italy and Spain.

Trimming took off 2 bases at V and 2 bases at J, with 7 bases between the two ends. Germline lookup yields CDR1 SNHLY and CDR2 FYNNEI. The CDR3 covers 14 residues. Authors' data handling: How many nucleated cells were present was estimated from reference gene primer amplification. TCRdb keeps only in-frame clones here, not all; method: immunoSEQ multiplex PCR. V, J and clone size derive from that table, while D and trimming were established from the DNA sequence. The profile covers approximately 150,000 clones, with roughly 80% appearing a single time and 4.8% taken by the ten largest. This clone was picked up a small number of times.

Sample: peripheral blood. This TCR was recovered from a human donor in a cohort sampled during active COVID-19. The chain is built from TRBV2 and TRBJ1-3; D is unclear. The CDR3 sequence: CASSEMRTGNTIYF. The CDR3 DNA sequence: TGTGCCAGCAGTGAAATGAGAACTGGAAACACCATATATTTT.